Many counts were recorded for the clone carrying this T cell receptor beta chain. Via MiXCR, TCRdb re-called the 5' RACE reads, giving one row per CDR3 protein. The profile shows 55,000 to 80,000 distinct CDR3 sequences, around 5.2% of them singletons. The data are from a study of neurological immune-mediated disorders. The V gene's germline CDR1 is DFQATT and CDR2 SNEGSKA (reference sequence). This CDR3 has 14 amino acids. V was clipped by 3 bases and J by 5 bases; unmatched bases: 8. The clonotype comes from a woman between 45 and 65 years old with multiple sclerosis. Material: PBMCs. The gene calls are TRBV20-1 and TRBJ2-3; 7 bases are shared with TRBD2. DNA for the CDR3: TGCAGTGCTAGGGAGCTACGCGGGGGAGATACGCAGTATTTT. This sequence encodes CSARELRGGDTQYF.